This TCR beta chain appears in the sequencing data of a study of CD8 T cells in Susac syndrome. Sequencing of TCR beta was performed on blood CD8+ T cells and on blood CD4+ T cells. Both CD4+ and CD8+ T cells were negatively isolated, and TEMRA cells underwent FACS enrichment. The RNA, about 0.5 to 1 ug, was put through reverse transcription using random hexamers. TCRdb called the immunoSEQ multiplex PCR reads again in MiXCR, with one record for every CDR3 protein. The repertoire holds roughly 120,000 distinct CDR3 sequences, with 85% to 95% as singletons. Germline CDR1 and CDR2: LGHDT and YNNKEL (reference sequence). CDR3 length: 16 amino acids. The ends were cut back, 0 bases at V and 1 base at J, with 11 bases in the middle.

The chain couples TRBV3-1 to TRBJ2-3; possible D gene TRBD2, 6 bases. The receptor comes from a human donor with multiple sclerosis. Input material: CD4+ T cells from PBMCs. The CDR3 DNA sequence: TGTGCCAGCAGCCAAGATTTTACGGGAGGCACAGATACGCAGTATTTT. Amino acids: CASSQDFTGGTDTQYF.